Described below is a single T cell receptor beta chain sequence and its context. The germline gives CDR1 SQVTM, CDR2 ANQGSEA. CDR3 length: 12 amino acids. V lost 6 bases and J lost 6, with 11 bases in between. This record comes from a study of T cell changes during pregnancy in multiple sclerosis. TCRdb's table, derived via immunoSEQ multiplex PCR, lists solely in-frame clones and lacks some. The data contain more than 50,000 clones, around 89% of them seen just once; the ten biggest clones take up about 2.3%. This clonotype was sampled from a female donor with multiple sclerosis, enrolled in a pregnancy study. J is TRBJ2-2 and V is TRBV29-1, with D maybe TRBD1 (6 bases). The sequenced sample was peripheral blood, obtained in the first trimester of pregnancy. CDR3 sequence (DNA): TGCAGCGTCGGACAGCCCCCCGGGGAGCTGTTTTTT. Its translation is CSVGQPPGELFF.